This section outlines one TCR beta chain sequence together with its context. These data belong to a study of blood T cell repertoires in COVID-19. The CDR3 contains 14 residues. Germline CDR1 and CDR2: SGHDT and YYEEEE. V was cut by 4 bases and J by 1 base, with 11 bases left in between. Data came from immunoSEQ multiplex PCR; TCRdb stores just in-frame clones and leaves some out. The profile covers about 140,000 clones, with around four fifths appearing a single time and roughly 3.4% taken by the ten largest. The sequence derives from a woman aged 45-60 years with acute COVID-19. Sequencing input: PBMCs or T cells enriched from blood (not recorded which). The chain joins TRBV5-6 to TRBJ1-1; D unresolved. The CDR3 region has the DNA TGTGCCAGCAGCCCCCCGCCGGGGAACACTGAAGCTTTCTTT. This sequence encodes CASSPPPGNTEAFF.